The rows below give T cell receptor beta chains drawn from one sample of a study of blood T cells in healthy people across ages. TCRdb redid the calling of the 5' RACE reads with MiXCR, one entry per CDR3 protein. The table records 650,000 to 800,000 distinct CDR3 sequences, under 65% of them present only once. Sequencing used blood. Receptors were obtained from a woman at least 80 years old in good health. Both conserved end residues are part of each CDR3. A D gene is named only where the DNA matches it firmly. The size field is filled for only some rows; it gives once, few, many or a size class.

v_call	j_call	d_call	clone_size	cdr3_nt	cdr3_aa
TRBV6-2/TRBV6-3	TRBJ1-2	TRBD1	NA	TGTGCCAGCCACGGGACAGGGGTGCGTGGCTACACCTTC	CASHGTGVRGYTF
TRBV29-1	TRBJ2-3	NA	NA	TGCAGCGTTGTATCCTCCTCCTGGGATACGCAGTATTTT	CSVVSSSWDTQYF
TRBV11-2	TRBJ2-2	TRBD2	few	TGTGCCAGCAGCTTCGCTAGCGGGAGGGCACTAATCGGGGAGCTGTTTTTT	CASSFASGRALIGELFF
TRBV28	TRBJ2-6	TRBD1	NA	TGTGCCAGCAGTTTCTTGGGACAGGCGACCTCTGGGGCCAACGTCCTGACTTTC	CASSFLGQATSGANVLTF
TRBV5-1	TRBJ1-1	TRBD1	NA	TGCGCCAGCAGCTTAGGACAGGGGGTAGACGCTTTCTTT	CASSLGQGVDAFF
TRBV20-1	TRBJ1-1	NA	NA	TGCAGTGCTAGAGATCGCGGCACTGAAGCTTTCTTT	CSARDRGTEAFF
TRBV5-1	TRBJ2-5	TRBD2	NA	TGCGCCAGCAGCTTCACTAGCGGGAAAGAGACCCAGTACTTC	CASSFTSGKETQYF
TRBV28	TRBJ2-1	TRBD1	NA	TGTGCCAGCAGTTTTTCGGGACAGTCCCTTAAATCCTACAATGAGCAGTTCTTC	CASSFSGQSLKSYNEQFF
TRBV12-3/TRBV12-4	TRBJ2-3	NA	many	TGTGCCAGCAGTTTAGGCAGGGTTCCAGATACGCAGTATTTT	CASSLGRVPDTQYF
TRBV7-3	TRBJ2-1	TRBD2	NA	TGTGCCAGCAGCCTAACGACTAGCGGGGTGGTAAGGGAGCAGTTCTTC	CASSLTTSGVVREQFF
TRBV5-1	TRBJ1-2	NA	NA	TGCGCCAGCAGCCCAAAGACAGGCTATGGCTACACCTTC	CASSPKTGYGYTF
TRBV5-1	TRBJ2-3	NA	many	TGCGCCAGCAGCTTGGCGGCGGGAACAACTACAGATACGCAGTATTTT	CASSLAAGTTTDTQYF
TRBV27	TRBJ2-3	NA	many	TGTGCCAGCACCAATCGGGTCGGCTCCACAGATACGCAGTATTTT	CASTNRVGSTDTQYF
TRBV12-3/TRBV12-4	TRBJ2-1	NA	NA	TGTGCCAGCAGTCGAATTAGGACAAGCTACAATGAGCAGTTCTTC	CASSRIRTSYNEQFF
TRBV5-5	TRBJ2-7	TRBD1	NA	TGTGCCAGCAGCCCGACAGGGTTGGGTACCTACGAGCAGTACTTC	CASSPTGLGTYEQYF
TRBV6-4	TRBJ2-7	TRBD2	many	TGTGCCAGCAGTGACTCATTTCCAACTAGCGGGAGTTGTGGCGAGCAGTACTTC	CASSDSFPTSGSCGEQYF
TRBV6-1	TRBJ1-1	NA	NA	TGTGCCAGCATCGGTATCTATGAAGCTTTCTTT	CASIGIYEAFF
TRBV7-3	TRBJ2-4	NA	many	TGTGCCAGCAGCTTAATGGGGGGCAGGGGAACCAAAAACATTCAGTACTTC	CASSLMGGRGTKNIQYF
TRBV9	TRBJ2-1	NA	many	TGTGCCAGCAGCGTAGCCGGACGGGGATCCTACAATGAGCAGTTCTTC	CASSVAGRGSYNEQFF
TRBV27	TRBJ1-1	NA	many	TGTGCCAGCAGTTTAAAGGAGAACACTGAAGCTTTCTTT	CASSLKENTEAFF
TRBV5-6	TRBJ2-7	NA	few	TGTGCCAGCCACTTTGCCCTCGCGGGGTCGGAACACGAGCAGTACTTC	CASHFALAGSEHEQYF
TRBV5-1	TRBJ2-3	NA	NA	TGCGCCAGCAGCCTGAGTCCGGGCCGTTTTCAGCCCCAGTATTTT	CASSLSPGRFQPQYF
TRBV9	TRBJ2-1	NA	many	TGTGCCAGCAGCCCCCGGACCGCAAGGGGGTCCGACAATGAGCAGTTCTTC	CASSPRTARGSDNEQFF
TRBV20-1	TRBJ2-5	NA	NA	TGCAGTGCTAGAGGAGAGGGGGGCCGTGAGACCCAGTACTTC	CSARGEGGRETQYF
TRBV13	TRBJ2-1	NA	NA	TGTGCCAGCAGCTTACGCCCTCTCCCGGGCACGAGCAATGAGCAGTTCTTC	CASSLRPLPGTSNEQFF
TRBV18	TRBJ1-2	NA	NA	TGTGCCAGCTCACCCATAAAGGACACAAACTATGGCTGCATCTTC	CASSPIKDTNYGCIF
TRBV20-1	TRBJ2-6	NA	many	TGCAGTGCGGACTCTGGGGCCAACGTCCTGACTTTC	CSADSGANVLTF
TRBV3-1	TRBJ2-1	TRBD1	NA	TGTGCCAGCAGCCGAAGGGGACAGGGGGGCGAGCAGTTCTTC	CASSRRGQGGEQFF
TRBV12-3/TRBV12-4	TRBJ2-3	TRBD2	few	TGTGCCAGCAGTTCGAAACTAGCGGGGGGCTTGGGCGCAGATACGCAGTATTTT	CASSSKLAGGLGADTQYF
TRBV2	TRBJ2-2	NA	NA	TGTGCCAGCAGAGGGGTGGGGAACACCGGGGAGCTGTTTTTT	CASRGVGNTGELFF
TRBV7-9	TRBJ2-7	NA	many	TGTGCCAGCAGCATGGACACCTACGAGCAGTACTTC	CASSMDTYEQYF
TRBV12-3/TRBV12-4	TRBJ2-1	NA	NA	TGTGCCAGCAGTCCAATTGAAGGGGGAACCACGGTCAAGGAGCAGTTCTTC	CASSPIEGGTTVKEQFF
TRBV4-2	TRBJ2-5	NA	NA	TGTGCCAGCAGCCAAGATCACGGCTCTCGGGAGACCCAGTACTTC	CASSQDHGSRETQYF
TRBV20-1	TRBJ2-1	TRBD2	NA	TGCAGTGCTAAGGCCCCGAGCGGGAGGGCAAATGAGCAGTTCTTC	CSAKAPSGRANEQFF
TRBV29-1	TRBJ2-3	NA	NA	TGCAGCGTTGTAGGGGCGGTCGGTACGCAGTATTTT	CSVVGAVGTQYF
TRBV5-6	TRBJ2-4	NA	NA	TGTGCCAGCAGCGTTAGGCCTGGAGACATTCAGTACTTC	CASSVRPGDIQYF
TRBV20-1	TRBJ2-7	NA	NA	TGCAGTGCTAGTGACGGGACGGCGACCTACGAGCAGTACTTC	CSASDGTATYEQYF
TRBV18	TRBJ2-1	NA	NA	TGTGCCAGCTCACCACGACAGCCACAAGAGACCCAGTTCTTC	CASSPRQPQETQFF
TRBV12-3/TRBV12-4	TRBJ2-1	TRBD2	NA	TGTGCCATCAGTTTAGCAGCACTAGCGGGAGGCCATGAGCAGTTCTTC	CAISLAALAGGHEQFF
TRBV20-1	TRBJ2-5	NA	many	TGCAGTGCTCCGGCGCGGGAGACCCAGTACTTC	CSAPARETQYF
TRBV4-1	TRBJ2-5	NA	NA	TGCGCCAGCAGCCTCCGAGGGGCTGAGGGGCGGCAAGAGACCCAGTACTTC	CASSLRGAEGRQETQYF
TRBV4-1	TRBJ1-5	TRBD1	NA	TGCGCCAGCAGCCAGAGGACAGGGCGAGACCAGCCCCAGCATTTT	CASSQRTGRDQPQHF
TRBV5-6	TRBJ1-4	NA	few	TGTGCCAGCAGCTTTACGGGGGAGGAAAAACTGTTTTTT	CASSFTGEEKLFF
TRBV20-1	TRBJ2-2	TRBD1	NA	TGCAGTGCTAGAGATCCGGGGGGACAGGGACTCACCGGGGAGCTGTTTTTT	CSARDPGGQGLTGELFF
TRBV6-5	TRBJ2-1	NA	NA	TGTGCCAGCAACTATCCAGGGTTCCAGCAGTTCTTC	CASNYPGFQQFF
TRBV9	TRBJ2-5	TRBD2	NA	TGTGCCAGCACCTTGAGCGGGGGCCAAGAGACCCAGTACTTC	CASTLSGGQETQYF